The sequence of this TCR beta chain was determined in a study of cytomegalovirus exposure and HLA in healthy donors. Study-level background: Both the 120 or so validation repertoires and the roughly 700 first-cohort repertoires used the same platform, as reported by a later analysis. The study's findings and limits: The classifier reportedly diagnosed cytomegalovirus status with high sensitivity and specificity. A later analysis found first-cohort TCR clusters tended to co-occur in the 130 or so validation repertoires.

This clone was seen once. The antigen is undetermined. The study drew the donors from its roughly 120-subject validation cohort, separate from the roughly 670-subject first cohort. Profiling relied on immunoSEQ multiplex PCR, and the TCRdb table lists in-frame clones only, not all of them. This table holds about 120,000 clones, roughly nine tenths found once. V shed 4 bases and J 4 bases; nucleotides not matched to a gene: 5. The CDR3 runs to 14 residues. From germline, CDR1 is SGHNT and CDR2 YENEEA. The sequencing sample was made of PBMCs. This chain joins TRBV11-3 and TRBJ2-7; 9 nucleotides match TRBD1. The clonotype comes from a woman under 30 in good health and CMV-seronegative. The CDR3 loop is CASSSGQGSYEQYF. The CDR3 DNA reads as TGTGCCAGCAGCTCGGGACAGGGTAGTTACGAGCAGTACTTC.